This T cell receptor (beta chain) was identified in a study of blood T cell repertoires in COVID-19 (dated by TCRdb to the early 2020s). For the wider study: Samples from collaborators originated in the United States, Italy and Spain and spanned both the acute and convalescent phases of COVID-19. The repertoires were released in a freely available public database meant as a resource for research on the immune response to SARS-CoV-2. The material from the prospective study consisted of cDNA or gDNA derived from T cells, B-cell-depleted T cells, or PBMCs. Where available, HLA class I and class II types were taken from metadata supplied by the sample provider and were not determined by assay-based typing. Samples were obtained from the ongoing ImmuneRACE study (first 160 participants) and from over a thousand subjects provided by 6 global collaborators. A de-identified subject ID, COVID-19 status, age in years and sex were almost always included in the sample metadata. Deeply sampled blood TCRbeta repertoires from subjects exposed to, actively infected with, or recovered from COVID-19 were included in the dataset.

Overall study outcomes, separate from this receptor: How much clinical and demographic metadata was included differed by source and by participant, and the metadata was provided uncurated.

Counted from cysteine to phenylalanine, this CDR3 has 19 amino acids. The retained sequence is limited to the CDR3, 57 bases, with the frame set at the first base. At the junction V is shortened by 2 bases and J by 4 bases, with 26 bases in between. The germline V gene specifies MNHNS as CDR1 and SASEGT as CDR2. Another Seattle source contributed samples from volunteer blood donors who had recovered from COVID-19. The collaborating institutions used their own protocols to collect whole blood in K2EDTA tubes. For TCRbeta analysis, collaborators shipped samples as frozen whole blood, isolated PBMCs, or DNA extracted from either of those sample types. TCRbeta CDR3 regions were amplified from genomic DNA using the immunoSEQ Assay, a bias-controlled multiplex PCR. The published analysis was carried out like this. Nucleated cell counts per sample were estimated from amplification of reference gene primers within the assay. To quantify the absolute abundance of each unique TCRbeta CDR3 rearrangement, sequence reads were collapsed and filtered. Productive Simpson clonality was computed per sample as the square root of Simpson's diversity index over productive rearrangements. TCRdb's version of the immuneACCESS table is confined to in-frame rearrangements and falls short of the full clone set. An unresolved V gene accounts for under half of the shortfall where checked; the remainder is of unknown origin. That table supplies the V and J calls and clone size; D and trimming were determined from the DNA. The sample table holds about 240,000 clones, of which approximately 83% were seen once. The top ten hold 1.9% of the sample.

Turning to this clone: No antigen is known for it. Base-call qualities are not available, and no considerably larger clone is one nucleotide away.

The sequence came from a man aged 25 to 40 who had recovered from COVID-19. The sequenced material came from peripheral blood. The V gene is TRBV6-1 and the J gene is TRBJ2-5, with a tentative D gene TRBD2 over 5 matching bases. The CDR3 in this case is CASSEHFGEDLPMRETQYF. The bases are TGTGCCAGCAGTGAACACTTCGGGGAAGATCTTCCGATGCGAGAGACCCAGTACTTC.